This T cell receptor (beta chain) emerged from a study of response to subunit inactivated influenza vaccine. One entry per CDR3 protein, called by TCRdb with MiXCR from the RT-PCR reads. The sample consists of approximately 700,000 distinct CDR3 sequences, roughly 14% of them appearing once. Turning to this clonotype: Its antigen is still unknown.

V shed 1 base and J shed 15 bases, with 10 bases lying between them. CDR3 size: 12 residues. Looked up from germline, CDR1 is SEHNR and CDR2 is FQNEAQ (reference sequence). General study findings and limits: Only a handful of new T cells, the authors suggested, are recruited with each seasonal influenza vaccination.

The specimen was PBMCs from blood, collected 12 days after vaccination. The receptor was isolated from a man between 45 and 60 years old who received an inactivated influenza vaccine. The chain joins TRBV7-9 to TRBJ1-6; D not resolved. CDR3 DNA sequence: TGTGCCAGCAGCTTAGAAGGTGAAGTCCTCCACTTT. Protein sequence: CASSLEGEVLHF.